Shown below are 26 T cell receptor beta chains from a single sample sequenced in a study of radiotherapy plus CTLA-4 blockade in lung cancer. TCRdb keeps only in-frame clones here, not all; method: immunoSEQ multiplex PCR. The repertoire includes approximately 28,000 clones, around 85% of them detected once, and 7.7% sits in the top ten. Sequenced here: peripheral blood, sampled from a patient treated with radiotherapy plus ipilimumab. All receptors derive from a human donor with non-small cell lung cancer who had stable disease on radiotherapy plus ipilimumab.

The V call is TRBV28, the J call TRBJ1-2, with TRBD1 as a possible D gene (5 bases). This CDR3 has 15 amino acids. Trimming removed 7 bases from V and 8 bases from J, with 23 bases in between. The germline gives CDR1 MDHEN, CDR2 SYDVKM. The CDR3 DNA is TGTGCCAGCACCCGCTTAGGGACCAGCGGGCGCGGCTACACCTTC. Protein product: CASTRLGTSGRGYTF.

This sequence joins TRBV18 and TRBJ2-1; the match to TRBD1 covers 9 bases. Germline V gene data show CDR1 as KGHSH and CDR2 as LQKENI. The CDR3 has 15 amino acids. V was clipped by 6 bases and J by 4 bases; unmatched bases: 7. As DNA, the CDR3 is TGTGCCAGCTCTCCAGGACAGGGGTTGTACAATGAGCAGTTCTTC. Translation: CASSPGQGLYNEQFF.

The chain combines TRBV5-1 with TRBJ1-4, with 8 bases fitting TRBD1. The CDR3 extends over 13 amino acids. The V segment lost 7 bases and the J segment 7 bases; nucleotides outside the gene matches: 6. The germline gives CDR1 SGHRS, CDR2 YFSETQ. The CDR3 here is CASRLRGPEKLFF. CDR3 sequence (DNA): TGCGCCAGCCGCCTCAGGGGGCCTGAAAAACTGTTTTTT.

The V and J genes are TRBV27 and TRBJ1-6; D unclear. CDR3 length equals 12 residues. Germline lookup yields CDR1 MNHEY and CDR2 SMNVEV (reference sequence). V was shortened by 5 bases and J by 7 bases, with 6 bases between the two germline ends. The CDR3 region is CASSLGNSPLHF. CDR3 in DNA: TGTGCCAGCAGTCTGGGAAATTCACCCCTCCACTTT.

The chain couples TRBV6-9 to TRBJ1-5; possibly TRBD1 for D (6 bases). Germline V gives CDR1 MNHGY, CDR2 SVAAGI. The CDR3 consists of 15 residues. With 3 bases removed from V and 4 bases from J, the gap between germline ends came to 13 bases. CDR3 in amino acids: CASSYSRTANQPQHF. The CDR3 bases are TGTGCCAGCAGTTACAGTAGGACAGCTAATCAGCCCCAGCATTTT.

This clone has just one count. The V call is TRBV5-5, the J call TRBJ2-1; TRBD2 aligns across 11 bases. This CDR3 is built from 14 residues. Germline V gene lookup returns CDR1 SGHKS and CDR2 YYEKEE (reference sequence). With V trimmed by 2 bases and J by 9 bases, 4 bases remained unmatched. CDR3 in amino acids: CASSFSGGAREQFF. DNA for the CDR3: TGTGCCAGCAGCTTTAGCGGGGGGGCCCGTGAGCAGTTCTTC.

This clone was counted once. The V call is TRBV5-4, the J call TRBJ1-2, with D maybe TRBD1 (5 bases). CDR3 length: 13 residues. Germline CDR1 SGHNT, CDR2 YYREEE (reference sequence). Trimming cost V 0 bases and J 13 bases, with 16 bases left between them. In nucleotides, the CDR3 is TGTGCCAGCAGCTTGGATCCCTTAGGGGCCCGCACCTTC. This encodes CASSLDPLGARTF.

For the CDR3, the DNA is TGTGCCAGCTCCCCGATAAAGGGACAGCAAGAGACCCAGTACTTC. Encoded protein: CASSPIKGQQETQYF. The J gene is TRBJ2-5, the V gene TRBV18; 7 bases are shared with TRBD1. The CDR3 consists of 15 residues. V dropped 6 bases and J dropped 2; count of bases not matched to a gene: 9. CDR1 and CDR2 (germline): KGHSH, LQKENI.

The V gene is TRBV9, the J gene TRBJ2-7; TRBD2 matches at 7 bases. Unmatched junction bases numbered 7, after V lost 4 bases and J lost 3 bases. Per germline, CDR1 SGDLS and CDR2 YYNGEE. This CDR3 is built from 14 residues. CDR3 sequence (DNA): TGTGCCAGCAGCCCCCGGGGGGAGGACTACGAGCAGTACTTC. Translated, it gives CASSPRGEDYEQYF.

The CDR3, as DNA: TGCGCCAGCAGAGAGACGGAACTCGCGAACACCGGGGAGCTGTTTTTT. Residues: CASRETELANTGELFF. The chain combines TRBV5-1 with TRBJ2-2; D not certain. Germline CDR1 reads SGHRS; CDR2 reads YFSETQ. Between the trimmed V and J ends, which lost 5 bases and 0 bases, there was a span of 14 bases. This CDR3 spans 16 amino acids.

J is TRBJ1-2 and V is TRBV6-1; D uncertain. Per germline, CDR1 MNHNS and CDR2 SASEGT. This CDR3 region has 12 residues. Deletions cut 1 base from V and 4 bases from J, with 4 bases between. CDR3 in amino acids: CASSEGFYGYTF. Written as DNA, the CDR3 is TGTGCCAGCAGTGAAGGGTTCTATGGCTACACCTTC.

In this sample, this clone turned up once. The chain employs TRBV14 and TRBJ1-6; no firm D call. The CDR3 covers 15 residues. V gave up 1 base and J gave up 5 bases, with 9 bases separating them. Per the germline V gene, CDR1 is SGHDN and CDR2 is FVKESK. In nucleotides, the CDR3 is TGTGCCAGCAGCCAAGGATCAGTCAATAATTCACCCCTCCACTTT. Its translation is CASSQGSVNNSPLHF.

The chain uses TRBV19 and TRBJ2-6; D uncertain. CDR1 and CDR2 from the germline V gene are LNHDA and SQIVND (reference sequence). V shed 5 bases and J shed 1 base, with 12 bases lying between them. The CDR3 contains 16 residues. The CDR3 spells CASSARLGSGANVLTF. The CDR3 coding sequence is TGTGCCAGTAGTGCCCGCTTAGGATCTGGGGCCAACGTCCTGACTTTC.

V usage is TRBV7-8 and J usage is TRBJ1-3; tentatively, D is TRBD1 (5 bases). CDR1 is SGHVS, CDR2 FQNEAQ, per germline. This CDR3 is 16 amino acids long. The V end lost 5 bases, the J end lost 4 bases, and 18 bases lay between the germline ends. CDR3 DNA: TGTGCCAGCAGCCTATTTGGGGGTAAAGACGGAAACACCATATATTTT. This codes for CASSLFGGKDGNTIYF.

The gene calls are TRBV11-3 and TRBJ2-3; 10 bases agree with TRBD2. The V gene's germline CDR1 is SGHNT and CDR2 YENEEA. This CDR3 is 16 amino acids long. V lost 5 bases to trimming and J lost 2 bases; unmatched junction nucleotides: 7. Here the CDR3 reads CASSQRAGGYTDTQYF. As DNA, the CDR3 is TGTGCCAGCAGCCAGCGAGCGGGGGGGTACACAGATACGCAGTATTTT.

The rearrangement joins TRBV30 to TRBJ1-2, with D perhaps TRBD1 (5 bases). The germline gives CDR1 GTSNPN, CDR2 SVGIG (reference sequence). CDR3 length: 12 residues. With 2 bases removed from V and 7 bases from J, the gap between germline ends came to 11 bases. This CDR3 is CAWSLGPGGYTF. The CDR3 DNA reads TGTGCCTGGAGTTTGGGGCCGGGTGGCTACACCTTC.

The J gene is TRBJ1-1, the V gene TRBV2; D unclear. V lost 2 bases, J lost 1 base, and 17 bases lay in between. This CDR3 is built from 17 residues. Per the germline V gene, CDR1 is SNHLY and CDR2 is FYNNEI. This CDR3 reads CASSEMAGVTKNTEAFF. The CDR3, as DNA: TGTGCCAGCAGTGAAATGGCAGGAGTAACAAAGAACACTGAAGCTTTCTTT. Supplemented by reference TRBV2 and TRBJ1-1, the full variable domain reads EPEVTQTPSHQVTQMGQEVILRCVPISNHLYFYWYRQILGQKVEFLVSFYNNEISEKSEIFDDQFSVERPDGSNFTLKIRSTKLEDSAMYFCASSEMAGVTKNTEAFFGQGTRLTVV.

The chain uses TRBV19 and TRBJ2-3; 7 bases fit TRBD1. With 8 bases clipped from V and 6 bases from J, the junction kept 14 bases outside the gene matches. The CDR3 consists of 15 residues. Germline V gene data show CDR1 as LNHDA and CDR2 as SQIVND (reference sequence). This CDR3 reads CASGQGQVKLDTQYF. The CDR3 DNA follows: TGTGCCAGTGGGCAAGGACAGGTAAAACTCGATACGCAGTATTTT.

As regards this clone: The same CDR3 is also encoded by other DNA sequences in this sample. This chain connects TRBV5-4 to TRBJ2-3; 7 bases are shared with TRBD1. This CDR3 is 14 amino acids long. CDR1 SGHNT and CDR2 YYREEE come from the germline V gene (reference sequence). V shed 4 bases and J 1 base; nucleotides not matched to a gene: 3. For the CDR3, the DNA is TGTGCCAGCAGCCGTGACAGGGGCACAGATACGCAGTATTTT. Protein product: CASSRDRGTDTQYF.

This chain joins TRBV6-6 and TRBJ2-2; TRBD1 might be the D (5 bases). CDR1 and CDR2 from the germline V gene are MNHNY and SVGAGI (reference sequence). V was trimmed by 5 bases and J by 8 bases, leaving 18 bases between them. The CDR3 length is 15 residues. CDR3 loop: CASSPQGPGAGELFF. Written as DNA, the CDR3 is TGTGCCAGCAGTCCTCAGGGCCCCGGTGCAGGGGAGCTGTTTTTT.

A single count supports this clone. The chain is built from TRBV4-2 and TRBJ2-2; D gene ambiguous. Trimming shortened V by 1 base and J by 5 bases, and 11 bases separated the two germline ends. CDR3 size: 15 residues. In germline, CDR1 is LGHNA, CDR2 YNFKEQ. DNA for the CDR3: TGTGCCAGCAGCCAAGCGGCAGCAGTAACCGGGGAGCTGTTTTTT. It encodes CASSQAAAVTGELFF.

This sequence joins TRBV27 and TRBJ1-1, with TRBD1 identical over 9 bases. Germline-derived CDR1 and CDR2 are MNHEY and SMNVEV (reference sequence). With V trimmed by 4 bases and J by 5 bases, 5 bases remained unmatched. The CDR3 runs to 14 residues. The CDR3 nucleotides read TGTGCCAGCAGTTGGGACAGGGTGGTTACTGAAGCTTTCTTT. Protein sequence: CASSWDRVVTEAFF.

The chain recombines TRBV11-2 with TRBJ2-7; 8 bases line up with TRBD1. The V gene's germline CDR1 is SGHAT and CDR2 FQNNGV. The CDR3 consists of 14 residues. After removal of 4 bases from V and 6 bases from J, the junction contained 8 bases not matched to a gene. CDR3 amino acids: CASSSIRGTGEQYV. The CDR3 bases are TGTGCCAGCAGCTCTATACGTGGGACAGGCGAGCAGTACGTC.

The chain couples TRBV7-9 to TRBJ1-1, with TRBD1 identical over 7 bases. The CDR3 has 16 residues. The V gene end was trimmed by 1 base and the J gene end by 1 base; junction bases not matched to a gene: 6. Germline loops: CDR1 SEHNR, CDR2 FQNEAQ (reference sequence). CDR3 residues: CASSLVRGGANTEAFF. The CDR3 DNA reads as TGTGCCAGCAGCTTAGTCAGGGGGGGAGCGAACACTGAAGCTTTCTTT.

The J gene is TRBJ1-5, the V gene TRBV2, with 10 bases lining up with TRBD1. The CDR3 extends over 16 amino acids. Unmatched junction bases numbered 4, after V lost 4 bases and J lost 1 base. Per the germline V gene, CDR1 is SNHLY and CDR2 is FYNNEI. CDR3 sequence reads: CASSVEGQGSNQPQHF. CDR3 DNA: TGTGCCAGCAGTGTTGAGGGACAGGGGAGCAATCAGCCCCAGCATTTT.

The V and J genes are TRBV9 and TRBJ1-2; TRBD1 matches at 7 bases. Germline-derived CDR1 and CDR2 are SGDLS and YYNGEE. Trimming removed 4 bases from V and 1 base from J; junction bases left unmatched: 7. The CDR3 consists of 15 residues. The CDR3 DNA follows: TGTGCCAGCAGCCCCGGGACAGTTTATAACTATGGCTACACCTTC. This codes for CASSPGTVYNYGYTF. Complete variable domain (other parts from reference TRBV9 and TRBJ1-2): DSGVTQTPKHLITATGQRVTLRCSPRSGDLSVYWYQQSLDQGLQFLIQYYNGEERAKGNILERFSAQQFPDLHSELNLSSLELGDSALYFCASSPGTVYNYGYTFGSGTRLTVV.